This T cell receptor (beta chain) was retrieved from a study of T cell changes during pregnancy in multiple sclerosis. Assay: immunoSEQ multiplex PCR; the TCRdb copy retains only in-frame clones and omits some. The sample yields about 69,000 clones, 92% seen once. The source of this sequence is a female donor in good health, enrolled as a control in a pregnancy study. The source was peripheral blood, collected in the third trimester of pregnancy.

The CDR3 here is CASSGTGSYGYTF. The CDR3 nucleotides are TGTGCCAGCAGCGGAACAGGGTCTTATGGCTACACCTTC. The chain joins TRBV7-3 to TRBJ1-2; D perhaps matches TRBD1 (6 bases). This CDR3 is built from 13 residues. The germline V gene encodes CDR1 SGHTA and CDR2 FQGTGA. Trimming shortened V by 5 bases and J by 5 bases, and 12 bases separated the two germline ends.